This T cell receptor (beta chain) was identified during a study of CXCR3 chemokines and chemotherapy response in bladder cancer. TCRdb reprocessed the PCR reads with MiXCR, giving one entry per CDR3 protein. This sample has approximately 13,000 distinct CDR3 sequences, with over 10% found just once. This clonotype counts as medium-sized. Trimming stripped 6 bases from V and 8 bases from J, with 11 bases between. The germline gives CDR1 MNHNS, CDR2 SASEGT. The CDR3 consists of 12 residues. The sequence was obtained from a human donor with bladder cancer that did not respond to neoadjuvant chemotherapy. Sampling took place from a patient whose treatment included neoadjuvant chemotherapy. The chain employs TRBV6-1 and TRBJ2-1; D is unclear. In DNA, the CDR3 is TGTGCCAGCAGCCTTCGGAAAGATGAGCAGTTCTTC. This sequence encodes CASSLRKDEQFF.